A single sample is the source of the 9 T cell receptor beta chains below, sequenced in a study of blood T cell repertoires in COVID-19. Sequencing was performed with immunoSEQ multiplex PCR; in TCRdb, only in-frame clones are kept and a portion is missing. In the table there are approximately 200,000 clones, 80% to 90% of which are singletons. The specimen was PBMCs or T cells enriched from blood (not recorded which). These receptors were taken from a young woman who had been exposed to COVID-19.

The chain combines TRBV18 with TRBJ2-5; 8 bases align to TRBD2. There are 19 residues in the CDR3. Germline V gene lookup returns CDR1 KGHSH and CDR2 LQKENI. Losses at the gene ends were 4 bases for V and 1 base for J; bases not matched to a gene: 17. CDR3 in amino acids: CASSQRSGGPGFRQETQYF. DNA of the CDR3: TGTGCCAGCTCACAACGCAGCGGGGGCCCGGGGTTTCGCCAAGAGACCCAGTACTTC. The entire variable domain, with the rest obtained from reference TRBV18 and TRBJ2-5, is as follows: NAGVMQNPRHLVRRRGQEARLRCSPMKGHSHVYWYRQLPEEGLKFMVYLQKENIIDESGMPKERFSAEFPKEGPSILRIQQVVRGDSAAYFCASSQRSGGPGFRQETQYFGPGTRLLVL.

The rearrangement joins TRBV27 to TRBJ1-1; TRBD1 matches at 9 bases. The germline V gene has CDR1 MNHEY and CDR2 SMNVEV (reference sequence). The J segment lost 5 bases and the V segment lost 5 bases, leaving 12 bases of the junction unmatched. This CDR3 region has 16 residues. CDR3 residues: CASSDDPGQGLTEAFF. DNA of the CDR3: TGTGCCAGCAGTGATGATCCGGGACAGGGTTTAACTGAAGCTTTCTTT.

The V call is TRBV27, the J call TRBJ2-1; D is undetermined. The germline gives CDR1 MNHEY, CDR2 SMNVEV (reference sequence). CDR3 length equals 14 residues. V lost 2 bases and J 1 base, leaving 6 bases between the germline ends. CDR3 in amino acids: CASSLAASYNEQFF. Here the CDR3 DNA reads TGTGCCAGCAGTTTAGCGGCATCCTACAATGAGCAGTTCTTC.

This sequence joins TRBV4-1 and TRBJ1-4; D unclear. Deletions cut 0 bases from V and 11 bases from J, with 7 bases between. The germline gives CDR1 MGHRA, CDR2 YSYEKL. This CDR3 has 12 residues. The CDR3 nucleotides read TGCGCCAGCAGCCAAGAAGGACTGAAACTGTTTTTT. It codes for CASSQEGLKLFF.

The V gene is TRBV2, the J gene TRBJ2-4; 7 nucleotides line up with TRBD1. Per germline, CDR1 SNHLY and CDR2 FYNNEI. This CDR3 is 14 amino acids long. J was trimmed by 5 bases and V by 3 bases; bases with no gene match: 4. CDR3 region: CASSDRQGENIQYF. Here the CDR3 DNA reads TGTGCCAGCAGTGACCGACAGGGCGAAAACATTCAGTACTTC.

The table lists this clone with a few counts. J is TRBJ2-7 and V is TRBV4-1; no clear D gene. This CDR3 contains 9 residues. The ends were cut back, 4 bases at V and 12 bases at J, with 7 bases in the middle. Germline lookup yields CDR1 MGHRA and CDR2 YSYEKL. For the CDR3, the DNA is TGCGCCAGCAGCCCCGGTGGGTACTTC. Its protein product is CASSPGGYF.

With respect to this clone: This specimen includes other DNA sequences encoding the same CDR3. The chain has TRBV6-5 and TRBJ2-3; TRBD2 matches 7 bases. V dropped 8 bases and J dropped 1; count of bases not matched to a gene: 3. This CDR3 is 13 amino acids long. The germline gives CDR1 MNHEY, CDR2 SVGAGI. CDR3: CASRLAGTDTQYF. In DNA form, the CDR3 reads TGTGCCAGCCGTCTAGCGGGCACAGATACGCAGTATTTT.

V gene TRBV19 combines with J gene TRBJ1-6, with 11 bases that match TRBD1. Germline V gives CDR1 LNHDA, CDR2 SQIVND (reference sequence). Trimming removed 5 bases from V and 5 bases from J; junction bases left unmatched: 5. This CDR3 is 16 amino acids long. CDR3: CASSHRTGGNNSPLHF. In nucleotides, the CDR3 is TGTGCCAGTAGTCATAGGACAGGGGGCAATAATTCACCCCTCCACTTT.

CDR3 DNA sequence: TGTGCCAGCAGTGAAACAGGGGGCCGGTCACCCCTCCACTTT. Its translation: CASSETGGRSPLHF. The genes are TRBV2 and TRBJ1-6; 9 bases fit TRBD1. There are 14 residues in the CDR3. Germline CDR1 is SNHLY and CDR2 is FYNNEI. The trim removed 2 bases at V and 10 bases at J, leaving 3 bases unmatched.